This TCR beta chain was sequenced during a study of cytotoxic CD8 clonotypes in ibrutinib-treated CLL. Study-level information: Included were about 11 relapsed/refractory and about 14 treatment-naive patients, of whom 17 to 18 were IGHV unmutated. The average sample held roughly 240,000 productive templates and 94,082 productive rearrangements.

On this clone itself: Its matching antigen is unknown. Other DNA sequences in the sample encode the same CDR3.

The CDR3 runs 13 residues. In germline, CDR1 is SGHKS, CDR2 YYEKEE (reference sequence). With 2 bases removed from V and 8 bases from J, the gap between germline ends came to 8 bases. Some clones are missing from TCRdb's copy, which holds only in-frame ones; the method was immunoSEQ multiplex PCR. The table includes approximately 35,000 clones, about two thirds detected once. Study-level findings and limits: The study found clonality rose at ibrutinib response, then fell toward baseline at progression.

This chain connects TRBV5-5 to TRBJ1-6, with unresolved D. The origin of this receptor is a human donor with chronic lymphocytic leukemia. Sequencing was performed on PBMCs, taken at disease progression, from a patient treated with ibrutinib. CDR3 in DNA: TGTGCCAGCAGCTTATCTCCCCATTCACCCCTCCACTTT. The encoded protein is CASSLSPHSPLHF. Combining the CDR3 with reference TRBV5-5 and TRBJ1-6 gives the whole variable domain DAGVTQSPTHLIKTRGQQVTLRCSPISGHKSVSWYQQVLGQGPQFIFQYYEKEERGRGNFPDRFSARQFPNYSSELNVNALLLGDSALYLCASSLSPHSPLHFGNGTRLTVT.